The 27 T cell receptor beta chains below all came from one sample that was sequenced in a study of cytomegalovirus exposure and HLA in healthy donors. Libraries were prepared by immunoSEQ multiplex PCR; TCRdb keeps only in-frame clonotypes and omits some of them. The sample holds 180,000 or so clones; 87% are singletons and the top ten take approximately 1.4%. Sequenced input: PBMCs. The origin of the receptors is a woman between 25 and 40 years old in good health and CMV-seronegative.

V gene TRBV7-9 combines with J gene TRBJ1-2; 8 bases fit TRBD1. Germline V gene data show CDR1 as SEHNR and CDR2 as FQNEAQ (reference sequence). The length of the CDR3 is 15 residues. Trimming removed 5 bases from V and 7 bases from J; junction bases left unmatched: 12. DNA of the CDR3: TGTGCCAGCAGCGATGCGACAGGGGTGCTTGGTGGCTACACCTTC. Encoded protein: CASSDATGVLGGYTF.

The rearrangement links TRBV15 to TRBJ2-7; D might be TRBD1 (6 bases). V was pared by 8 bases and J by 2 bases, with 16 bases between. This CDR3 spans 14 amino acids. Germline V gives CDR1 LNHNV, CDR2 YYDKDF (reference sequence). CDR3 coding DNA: TGTGCCACCCTCGAGGCCGACAGGCCCTACGAGCAGTACTTC. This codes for CATLEADRPYEQYF. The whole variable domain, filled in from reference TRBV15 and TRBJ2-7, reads DAMVIQNPRYQVTQFGKPVTLSCSQTLNHNVMYWYQQKSSQAPKLLFHYYDKDFNNEADTPDNFQSRRPNTSFCFLDIRSPGLGDTAMYLCATLEADRPYEQYFGPGTRLTVT.

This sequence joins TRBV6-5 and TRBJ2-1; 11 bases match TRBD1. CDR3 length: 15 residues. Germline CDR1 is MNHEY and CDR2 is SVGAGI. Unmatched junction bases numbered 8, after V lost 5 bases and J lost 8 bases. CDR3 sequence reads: CASSHRGDRGYEQFF. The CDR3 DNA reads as TGTGCCAGCAGTCACCGCGGGGACAGGGGGTATGAGCAGTTCTTC.

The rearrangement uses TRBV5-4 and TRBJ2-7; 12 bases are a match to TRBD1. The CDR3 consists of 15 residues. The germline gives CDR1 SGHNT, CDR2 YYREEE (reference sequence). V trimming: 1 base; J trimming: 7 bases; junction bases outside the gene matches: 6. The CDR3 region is CASSLMGQGAREQYF. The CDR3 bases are TGTGCCAGCAGCTTGATGGGACAGGGGGCGCGAGAGCAGTACTTC.

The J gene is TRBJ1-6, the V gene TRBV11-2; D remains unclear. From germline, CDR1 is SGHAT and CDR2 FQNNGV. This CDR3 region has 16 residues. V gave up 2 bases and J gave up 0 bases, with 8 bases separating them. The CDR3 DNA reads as TGTGCCAGCAGCTTAATTCCAGGCTCCTATAATTCACCCCTCCACTTT. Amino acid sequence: CASSLIPGSYNSPLHF.

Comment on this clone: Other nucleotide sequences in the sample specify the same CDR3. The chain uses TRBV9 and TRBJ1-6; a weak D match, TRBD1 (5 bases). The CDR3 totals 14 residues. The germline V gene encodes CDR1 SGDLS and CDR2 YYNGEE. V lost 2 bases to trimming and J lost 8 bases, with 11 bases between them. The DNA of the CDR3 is TGTGCCAGCAGCGTGGGGGGTTTTGATTCACCCCTCCACTTT. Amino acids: CASSVGGFDSPLHF.

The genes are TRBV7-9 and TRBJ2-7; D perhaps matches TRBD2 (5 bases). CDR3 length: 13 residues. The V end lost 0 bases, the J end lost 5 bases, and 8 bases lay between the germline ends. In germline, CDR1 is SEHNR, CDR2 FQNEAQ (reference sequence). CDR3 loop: CASSLAGGDEQYF. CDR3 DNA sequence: TGTGCCAGCAGCTTAGCTGGAGGAGACGAGCAGTACTTC.

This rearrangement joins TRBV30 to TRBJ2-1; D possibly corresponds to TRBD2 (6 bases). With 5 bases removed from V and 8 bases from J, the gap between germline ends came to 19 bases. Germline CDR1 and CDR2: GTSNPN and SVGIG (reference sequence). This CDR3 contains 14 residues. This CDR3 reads CAWLSGGIGDEQFF. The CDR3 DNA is TGTGCCTGGCTATCCGGGGGTATTGGCGATGAGCAGTTCTTC.

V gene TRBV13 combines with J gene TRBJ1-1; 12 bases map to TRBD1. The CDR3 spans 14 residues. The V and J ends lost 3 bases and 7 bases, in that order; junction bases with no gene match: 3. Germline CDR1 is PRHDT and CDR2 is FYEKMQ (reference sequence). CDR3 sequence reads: CASSFGTGGSEAFF. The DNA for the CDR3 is TGTGCCAGCAGCTTCGGGACAGGGGGCAGTGAAGCTTTCTTT.

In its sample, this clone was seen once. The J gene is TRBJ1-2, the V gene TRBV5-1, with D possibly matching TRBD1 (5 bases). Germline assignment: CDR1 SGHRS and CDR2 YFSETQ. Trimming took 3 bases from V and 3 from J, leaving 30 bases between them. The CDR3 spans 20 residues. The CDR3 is CASSSPLDAEGVEGYYGYTF. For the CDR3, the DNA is TGCGCCAGCAGCTCCCCCCTTGACGCAGAAGGGGTTGAAGGCTACTATGGCTACACCTTC.

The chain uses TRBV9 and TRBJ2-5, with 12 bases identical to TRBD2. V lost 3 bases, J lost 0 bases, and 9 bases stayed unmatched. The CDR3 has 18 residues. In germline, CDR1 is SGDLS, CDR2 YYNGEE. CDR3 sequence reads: CASSAGLAGHSYQETQYF. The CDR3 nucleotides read TGTGCCAGCAGCGCAGGACTAGCGGGGCACTCATACCAAGAGACCCAGTACTTC. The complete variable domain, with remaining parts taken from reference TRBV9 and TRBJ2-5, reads DSGVTQTPKHLITATGQRVTLRCSPRSGDLSVYWYQQSLDQGLQFLIQYYNGEERAKGNILERFSAQQFPDLHSELNLSSLELGDSALYFCASSAGLAGHSYQETQYFGPGTRLLVL.

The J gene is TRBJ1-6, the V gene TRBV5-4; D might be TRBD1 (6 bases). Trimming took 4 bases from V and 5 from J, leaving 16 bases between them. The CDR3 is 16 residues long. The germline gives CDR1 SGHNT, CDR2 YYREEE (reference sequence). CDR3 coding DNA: TGTGCCAGCAGCGATAAACAGGGAGGGAATAATTCACCCCTCCACTTT. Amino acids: CASSDKQGGNNSPLHF.

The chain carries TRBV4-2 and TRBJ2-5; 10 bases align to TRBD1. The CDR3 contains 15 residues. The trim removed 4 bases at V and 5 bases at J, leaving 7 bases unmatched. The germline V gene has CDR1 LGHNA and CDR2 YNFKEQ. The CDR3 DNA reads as TGTGCCAGCAGCCGCGACAGGGGGCTACGGGAGACCCAGTACTTC. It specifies CASSRDRGLRETQYF.

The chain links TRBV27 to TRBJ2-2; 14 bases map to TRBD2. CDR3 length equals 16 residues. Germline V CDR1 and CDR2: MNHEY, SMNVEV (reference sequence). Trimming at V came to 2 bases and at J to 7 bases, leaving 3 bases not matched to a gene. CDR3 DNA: TGTGCCAGCAGTTTAGGGACTAGCGGGGGATTCGGGGAGCTGTTTTTT. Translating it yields CASSLGTSGGFGELFF.

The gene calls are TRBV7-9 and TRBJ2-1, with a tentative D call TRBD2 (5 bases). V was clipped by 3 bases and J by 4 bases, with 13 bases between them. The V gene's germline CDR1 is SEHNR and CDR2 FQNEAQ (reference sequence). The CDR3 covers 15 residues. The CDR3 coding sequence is TGTGCCAGCAGCTTTCCCATGACTAATTACAATGAGCAGTTCTTC. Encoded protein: CASSFPMTNYNEQFF.

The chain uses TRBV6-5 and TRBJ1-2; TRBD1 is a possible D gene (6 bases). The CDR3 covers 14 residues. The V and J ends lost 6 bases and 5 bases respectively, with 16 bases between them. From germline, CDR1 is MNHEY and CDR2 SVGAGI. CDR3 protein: CASSQAGTFYGYTF. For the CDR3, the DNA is TGTGCCAGCAGCCAAGCCGGGACATTTTATGGCTACACCTTC.

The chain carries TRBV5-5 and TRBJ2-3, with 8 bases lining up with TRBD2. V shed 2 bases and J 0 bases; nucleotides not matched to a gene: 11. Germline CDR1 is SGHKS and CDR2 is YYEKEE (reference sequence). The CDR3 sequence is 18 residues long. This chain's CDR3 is CASSFVRGGYTSTDTQYF. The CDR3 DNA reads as TGTGCCAGCAGCTTCGTCCGGGGGGGCTATACTAGCACAGATACGCAGTATTTT. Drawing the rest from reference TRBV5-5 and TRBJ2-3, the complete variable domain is DAGVTQSPTHLIKTRGQQVTLRCSPISGHKSVSWYQQVLGQGPQFIFQYYEKEERGRGNFPDRFSARQFPNYSSELNVNALLLGDSALYLCASSFVRGGYTSTDTQYFGPGTRLTVL.

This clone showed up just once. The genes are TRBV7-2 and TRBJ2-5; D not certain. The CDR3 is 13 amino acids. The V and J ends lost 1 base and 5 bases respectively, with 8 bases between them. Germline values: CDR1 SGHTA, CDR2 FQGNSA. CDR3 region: CASSLGWLETQYF. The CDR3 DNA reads TGTGCCAGCAGCTTAGGATGGCTGGAGACCCAGTACTTC. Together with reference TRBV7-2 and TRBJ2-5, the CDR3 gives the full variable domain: GAGVSQSPSNKVTEKGKDVELRCDPISGHTALYWYRQSLGQGLEFLIYFQGNSAPDKSGLPSDRFSAERTGGSVSTLTIQRTQQEDSAVYLCASSLGWLETQYFGPGTRLLVL.

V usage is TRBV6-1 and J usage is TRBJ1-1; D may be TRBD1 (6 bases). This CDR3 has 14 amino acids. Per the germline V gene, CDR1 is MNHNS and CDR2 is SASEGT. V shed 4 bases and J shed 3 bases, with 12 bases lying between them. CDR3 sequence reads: CASSVDRSYTEAFF. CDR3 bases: TGTGCCAGCAGTGTTGACAGGAGTTACACTGAAGCTTTCTTT.

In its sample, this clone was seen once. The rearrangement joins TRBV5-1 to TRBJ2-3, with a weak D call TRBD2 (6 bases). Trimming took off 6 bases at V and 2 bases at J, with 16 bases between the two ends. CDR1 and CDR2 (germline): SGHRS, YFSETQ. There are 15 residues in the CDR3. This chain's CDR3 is CASKKLATNTDTQYF. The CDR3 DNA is TGCGCCAGCAAAAAACTAGCCACAAACACAGATACGCAGTATTTT.

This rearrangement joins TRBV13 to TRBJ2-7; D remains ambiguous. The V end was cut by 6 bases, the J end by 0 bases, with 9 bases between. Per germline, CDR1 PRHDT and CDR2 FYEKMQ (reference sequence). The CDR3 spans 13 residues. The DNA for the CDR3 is TGTGCCAGCAGTTCCAGAAGCTCCTACGAGCAGTACTTC. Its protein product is CASSSRSSYEQYF.

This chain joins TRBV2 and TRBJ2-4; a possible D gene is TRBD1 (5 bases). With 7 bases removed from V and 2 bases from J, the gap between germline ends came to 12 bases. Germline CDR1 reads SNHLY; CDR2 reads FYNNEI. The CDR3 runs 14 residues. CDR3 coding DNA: TGTGCCAGCACCAAAGACAGTCCCAAAAACATTCAGTACTTC. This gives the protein CASTKDSPKNIQYF.

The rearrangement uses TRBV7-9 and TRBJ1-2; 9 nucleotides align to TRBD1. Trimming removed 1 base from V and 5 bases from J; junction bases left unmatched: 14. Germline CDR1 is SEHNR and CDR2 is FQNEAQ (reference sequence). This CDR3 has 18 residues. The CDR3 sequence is CASSLEGPPTGGTYGYTF. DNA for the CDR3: TGTGCCAGCAGCTTAGAAGGGCCGCCGACAGGGGGGACTTATGGCTACACCTTC. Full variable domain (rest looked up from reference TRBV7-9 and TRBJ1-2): DTGVSQNPRHKITKRGQNVTFRCDPISEHNRLYWYRQTLGQGPEFLTYFQNEAQLEKSRLLSDRFSAERPKGSFSTLEIQRTEQGDSAMYLCASSLEGPPTGGTYGYTFGSGTRLTVV.

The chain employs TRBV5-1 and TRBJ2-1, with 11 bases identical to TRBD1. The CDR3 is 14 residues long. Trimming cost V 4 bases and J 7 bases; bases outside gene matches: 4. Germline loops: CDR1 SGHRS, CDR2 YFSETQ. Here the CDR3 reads CASSNGQGANEQFF. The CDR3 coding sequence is TGCGCCAGCAGCAACGGACAGGGGGCGAATGAGCAGTTCTTC.

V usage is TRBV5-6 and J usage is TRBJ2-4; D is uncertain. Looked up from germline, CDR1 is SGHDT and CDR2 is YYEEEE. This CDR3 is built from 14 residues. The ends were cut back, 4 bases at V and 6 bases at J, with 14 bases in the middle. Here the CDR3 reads CASSQDGNRNIQYF. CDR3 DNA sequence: TGTGCCAGCAGCCAAGACGGTAACAGAAACATTCAGTACTTC.

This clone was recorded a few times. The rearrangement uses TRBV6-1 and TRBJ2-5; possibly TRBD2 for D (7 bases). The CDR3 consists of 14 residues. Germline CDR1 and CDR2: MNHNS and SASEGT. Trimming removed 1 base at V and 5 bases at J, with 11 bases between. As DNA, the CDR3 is TGTGCCAGCAGTGAAGGGGGGGGGCACGAGACCCAGTACTTC. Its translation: CASSEGGGHETQYF.

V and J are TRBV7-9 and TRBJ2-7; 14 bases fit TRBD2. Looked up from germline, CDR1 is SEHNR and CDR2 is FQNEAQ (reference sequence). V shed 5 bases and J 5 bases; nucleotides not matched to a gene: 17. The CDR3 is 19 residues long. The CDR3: CASSPSLTSGGAKVHEQYF. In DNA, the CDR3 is TGTGCCAGCAGCCCTAGCTTGACTAGCGGGGGGGCAAAAGTTCACGAGCAGTACTTC.